This TCR beta chain is drawn from a study of blood T cells in healthy people across ages. This clonotype was seen more than once but under ten times. A second PCR of about 6 to 11 cycles used a sample-barcoded 5' primer and a J-beta primer mix. TCRdb analysed the 5' RACE reads with MiXCR anew, one entry per CDR3 protein. The sample contains 1.5 million to 2 million distinct CDR3 sequences, around 40% of which appear only once. The CDR3 sequence is 14 residues long. V was pared by 3 bases and J by 5 bases, with 11 bases between. This TCR derives from a human donor in good health. The sample was blood. This rearrangement joins TRBV12-3 or TRBV12-4 to TRBJ2-4; no firm D call. The CDR3 region is CASSLSRTENIQYF. In DNA form, the CDR3 reads TGTGCCAGCAGTTTGAGTCGAACCGAAAACATTCAGTACTTC.